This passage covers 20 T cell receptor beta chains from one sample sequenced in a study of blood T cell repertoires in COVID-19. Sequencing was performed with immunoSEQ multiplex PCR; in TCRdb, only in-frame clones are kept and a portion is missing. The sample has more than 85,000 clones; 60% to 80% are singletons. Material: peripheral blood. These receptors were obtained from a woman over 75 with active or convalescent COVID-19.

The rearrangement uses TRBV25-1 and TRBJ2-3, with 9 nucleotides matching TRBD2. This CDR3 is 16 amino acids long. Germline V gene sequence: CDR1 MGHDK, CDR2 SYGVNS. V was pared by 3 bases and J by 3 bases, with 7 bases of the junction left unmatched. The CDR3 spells CASSDPSGRFTDTQYF. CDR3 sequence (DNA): TGTGCCAGCAGTGACCCAAGCGGGAGGTTTACAGATACGCAGTATTTT.

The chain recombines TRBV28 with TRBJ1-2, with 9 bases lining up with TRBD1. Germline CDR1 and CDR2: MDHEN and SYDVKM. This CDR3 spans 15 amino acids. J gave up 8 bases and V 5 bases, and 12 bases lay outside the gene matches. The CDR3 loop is CASSHGRTGDRGYTF. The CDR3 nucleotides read TGTGCCAGCAGTCACGGAAGGACAGGGGATAGGGGCTACACCTTC.

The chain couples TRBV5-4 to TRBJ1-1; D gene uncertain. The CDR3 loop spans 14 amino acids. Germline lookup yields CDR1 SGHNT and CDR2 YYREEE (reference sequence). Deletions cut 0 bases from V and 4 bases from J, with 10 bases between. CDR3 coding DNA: TGTGCCAGCAGCTTGGAGGCAGGCTTCACTGAAGCTTTCTTT. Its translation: CASSLEAGFTEAFF.

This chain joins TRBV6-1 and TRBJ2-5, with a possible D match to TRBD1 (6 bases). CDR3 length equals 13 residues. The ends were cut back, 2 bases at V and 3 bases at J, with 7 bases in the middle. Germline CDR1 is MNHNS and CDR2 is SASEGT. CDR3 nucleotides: TGTGCCAGCAGTGAATGGGACAAAGAGACCCAGTACTTC. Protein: CASSEWDKETQYF.

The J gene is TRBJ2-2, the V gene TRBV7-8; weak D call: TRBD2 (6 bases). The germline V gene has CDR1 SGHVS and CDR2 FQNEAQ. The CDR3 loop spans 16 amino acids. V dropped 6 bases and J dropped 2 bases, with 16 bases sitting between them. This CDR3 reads CASRRRGQGNTGELFF. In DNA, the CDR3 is TGTGCCAGCAGGAGGCGGGGTCAGGGAAACACCGGGGAGCTGTTTTTT.

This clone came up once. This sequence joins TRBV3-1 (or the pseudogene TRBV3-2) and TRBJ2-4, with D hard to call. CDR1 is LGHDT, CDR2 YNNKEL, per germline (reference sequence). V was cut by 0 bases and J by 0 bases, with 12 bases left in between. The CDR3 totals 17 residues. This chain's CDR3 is CASSQDPSPLAKNIQYF. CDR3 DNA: TGTGCCAGCAGCCAAGATCCCTCTCCCCTAGCCAAAAACATTCAGTACTTC.

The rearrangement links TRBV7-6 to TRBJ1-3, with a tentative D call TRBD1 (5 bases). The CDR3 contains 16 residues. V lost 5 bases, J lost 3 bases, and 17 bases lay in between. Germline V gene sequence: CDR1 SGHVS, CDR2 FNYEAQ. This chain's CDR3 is CASSRARTSGGNTIYF. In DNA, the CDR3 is TGTGCCAGCAGCCGCGCTAGGACATCCGGTGGAAACACCATATATTTT.

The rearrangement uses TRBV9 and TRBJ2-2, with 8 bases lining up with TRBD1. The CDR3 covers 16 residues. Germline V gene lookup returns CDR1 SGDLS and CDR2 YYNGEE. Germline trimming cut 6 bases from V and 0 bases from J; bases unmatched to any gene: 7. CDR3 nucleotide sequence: TGTGCCAGCAACTCGCAGGGGGCAGCGAACACCGGGGAGCTGTTTTTT. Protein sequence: CASNSQGAANTGELFF. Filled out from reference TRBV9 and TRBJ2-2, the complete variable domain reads DSGVTQTPKHLITATGQRVTLRCSPRSGDLSVYWYQQSLDQGLQFLIQYYNGEERAKGNILERFSAQQFPDLHSELNLSSLELGDSALYFCASNSQGAANTGELFFGEGSRLTVL.

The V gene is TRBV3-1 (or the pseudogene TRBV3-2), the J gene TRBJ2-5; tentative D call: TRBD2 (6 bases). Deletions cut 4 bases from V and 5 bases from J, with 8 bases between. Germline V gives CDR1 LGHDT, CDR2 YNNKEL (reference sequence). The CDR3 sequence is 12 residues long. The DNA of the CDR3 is TGTGCCAGCAGCCTCGCGGGGGAGACCCAGTACTTC. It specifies CASSLAGETQYF.

The DNA of the CDR3 is TGTGCCAGCAGCGTTTCAGGGGAGATGTACAATGAGCAGTTCTTC. This sequence encodes CASSVSGEMYNEQFF. This chain joins TRBV9 and TRBJ2-1; maybe TRBD1 (6 bases). This CDR3 is built from 15 residues. CDR1 and CDR2 (germline): SGDLS, YYNGEE. V was pared by 2 bases and J by 4 bases, with 13 bases between.

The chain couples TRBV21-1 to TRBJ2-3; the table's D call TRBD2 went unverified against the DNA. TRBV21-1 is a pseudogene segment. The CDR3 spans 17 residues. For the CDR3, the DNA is TGTGCCAGCAGACCGGGACTAGCGGGAGGGCCGTGTTTTATACAGTATTTT. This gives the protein CASRPGLAGGPCFIQYF.

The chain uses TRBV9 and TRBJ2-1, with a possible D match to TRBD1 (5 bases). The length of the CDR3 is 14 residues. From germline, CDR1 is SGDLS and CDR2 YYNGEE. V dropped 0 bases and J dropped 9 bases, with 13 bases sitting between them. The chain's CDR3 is CASSVARERGEQFF. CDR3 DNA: TGTGCCAGCAGCGTAGCCAGGGAAAGGGGTGAGCAGTTCTTC.

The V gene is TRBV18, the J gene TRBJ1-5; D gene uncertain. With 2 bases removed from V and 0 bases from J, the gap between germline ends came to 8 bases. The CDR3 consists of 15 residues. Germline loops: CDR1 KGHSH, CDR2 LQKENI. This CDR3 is CASSPSRYSNQPQHF. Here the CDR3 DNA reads TGTGCCAGCTCACCAAGCAGGTATAGCAATCAGCCCCAGCATTTT. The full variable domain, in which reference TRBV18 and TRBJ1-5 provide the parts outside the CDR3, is NAGVMQNPRHLVRRRGQEARLRCSPMKGHSHVYWYRQLPEEGLKFMVYLQKENIIDESGMPKERFSAEFPKEGPSILRIQQVVRGDSAAYFCASSPSRYSNQPQHFGDGTRLSIL.

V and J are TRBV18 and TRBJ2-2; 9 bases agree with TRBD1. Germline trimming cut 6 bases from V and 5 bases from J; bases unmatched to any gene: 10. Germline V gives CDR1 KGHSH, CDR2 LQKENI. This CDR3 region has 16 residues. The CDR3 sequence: CASSPMRTGATGELFF. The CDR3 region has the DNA TGTGCCAGCTCCCCAATGAGGACAGGGGCGACCGGGGAGCTGTTTTTT.

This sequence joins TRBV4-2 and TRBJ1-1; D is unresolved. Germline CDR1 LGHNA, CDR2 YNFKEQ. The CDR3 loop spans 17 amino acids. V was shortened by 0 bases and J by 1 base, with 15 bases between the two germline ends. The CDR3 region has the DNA TGTGCCAGCAGCCAAGATAGCCTCTGGAACCCGAACACTGAAGCTTTCTTT. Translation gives CASSQDSLWNPNTEAFF.

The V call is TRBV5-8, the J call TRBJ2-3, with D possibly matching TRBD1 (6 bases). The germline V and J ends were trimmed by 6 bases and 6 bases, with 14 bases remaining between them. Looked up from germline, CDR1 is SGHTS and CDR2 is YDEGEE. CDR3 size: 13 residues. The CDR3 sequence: CASTIQGLDTQYF. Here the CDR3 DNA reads TGTGCCAGCACCATACAGGGCCTGGATACGCAGTATTTT.

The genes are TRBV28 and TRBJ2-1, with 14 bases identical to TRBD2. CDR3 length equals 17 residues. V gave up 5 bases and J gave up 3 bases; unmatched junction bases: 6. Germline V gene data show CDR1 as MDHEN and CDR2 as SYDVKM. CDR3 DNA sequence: TGTGCCAGCAGTACTCCGGGACTAGCGGGAGTCTACAATGAGCAGTTCTTC. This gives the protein CASSTPGLAGVYNEQFF.

DNA of the CDR3: TGTGCCAGCAGCAAAAAACTAGACTTTTTTACAGATACGCAGTATTTT. Amino acids: CASSKKLDFFTDTQYF. This chain joins TRBV21-1 and TRBJ2-3; the table's D gene call, TRBD2, was not cross checked with the DNA. TRBV21-1 is a known pseudogene. The CDR3 is 16 amino acids.

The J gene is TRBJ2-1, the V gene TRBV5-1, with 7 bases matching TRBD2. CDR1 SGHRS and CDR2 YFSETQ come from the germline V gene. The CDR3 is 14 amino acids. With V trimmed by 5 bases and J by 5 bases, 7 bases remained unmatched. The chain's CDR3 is CASSIGSGDNEQFF. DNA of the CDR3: TGCGCCAGCAGTATTGGGAGCGGGGACAATGAGCAGTTCTTC.

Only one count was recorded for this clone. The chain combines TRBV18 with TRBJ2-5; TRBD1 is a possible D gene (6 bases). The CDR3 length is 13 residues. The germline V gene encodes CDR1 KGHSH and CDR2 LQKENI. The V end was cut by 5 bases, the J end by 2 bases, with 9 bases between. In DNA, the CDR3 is TGTGCCAGCTCAGCGGACAGACAAGAGACCCAGTACTTC. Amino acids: CASSADRQETQYF.